The sequence of this T cell receptor beta chain was determined in a study of OX40 agonist ivuxolimab in advanced cancers. The study, taken as a whole, reports: CD8+ T cells averaged more expanded clones than CD4+. Low normalized T-cell clonal expansion was also seen in some nonresponders.

Comment on this clone: Its antigen remains unknown.

Using immunoSEQ multiplex PCR, the repertoire was profiled, and TCRdb retains in-frame clones only, with some absent. The data contain 50,000 to 65,000 clones, approximately 92% of them seen just once; the ten biggest clones take up approximately 12%. The CDR3 is 13 amino acids. In germline, CDR1 is LNHDA, CDR2 SQIVND (reference sequence). V lost 6 bases, J lost 3 bases, and 12 bases lay in between. The TCR originated in an adult with an advanced solid tumor such as melanoma, head and neck, liver or kidney cancer. Sample: CD4+ or CD8+ T cells sorted from blood, taken in a trial of the OX40 agonist ivuxolimab. V gene TRBV19 combines with J gene TRBJ2-7; D uncertain. DNA of the CDR3: TGTGCCAGTAGCCCGCGTTATGGCTACGAGCAGTACTTC. Protein sequence: CASSPRYGYEQYF.